This T cell receptor (beta chain) was captured in a study of blood T cell repertoires in COVID-19. Study context: Sites across the United States, Italy and Spain contributed samples from acute and convalescent COVID-19.

CDR1 and CDR2 from the germline V gene are LNHDA and SQIVND (reference sequence). The CDR3 totals 17 residues. V trimming: 3 bases; J trimming: 9 bases; junction bases outside the gene matches: 19. Produced via immunoSEQ multiplex PCR; TCRdb's table is partial and in-frame only. The sample records roughly 100,000 clones, approximately 86% being singletons. The specimen sequenced was peripheral blood. The clonotype originates from a man older than 75 with acute or convalescent COVID-19. V and J are TRBV19 and TRBJ2-5; 7 bases are a match to TRBD2. CDR3 region: CASSISGHGGGSVAQYF. As DNA, the CDR3 is TGTGCCAGTAGTATTTCGGGTCATGGGGGGGGGAGCGTGGCCCAGTACTTC.